The rows below give T cell receptor beta chains drawn from one sample of a study of shared clonotypes between healthy human individuals. The data were produced by immunoSEQ multiplex PCR, yet TCRdb's version contains in-frame clones alone and is incomplete. The sample holds about 2.3 million clones, less than 95% seen once. Sequencing used naive CD4+ T cells from PBMCs. Receptors originate from a man between 18 and 35 years old in good health. Some clones in this sample may be carry-over from other donors' samples. CDR3s include the opening cysteine and the closing phenylalanine or tryptophan.

v_gene	j_gene	CDR3aa
TRBV28	TRBJ1-1	CASRNTEAFF
TRBV19	TRBJ2-5	CASSSGTAQETQYF
TRBV28	TRBJ1-2	CASNLNPGQGANYGYTF
TRBV4-1	TRBJ2-1	CASTRAGLSSYNEQFF
TRBV2	TRBJ2-5	CASEEERVQTQYF
TRBV28	TRBJ2-5	CASSLKTGGRETQYF
TRBV5-4	TRBJ2-5	CASSPRLAGGETQYF
TRBV6-4	TRBJ2-1	CASSGSGRIGREQFF
TRBV2	TRBJ1-4	CASSGSGYEKLFF
TRBV7-9	TRBJ2-3	CASSSLGGIDTQYF
TRBV18	TRBJ2-1	CASSRDRGYNEQFF
TRBV5-1	TRBJ2-2	CASSLANFGNTGELFF
TRBV5-6	TRBJ1-1	CASSLGNREKSEAFF
TRBV11-3	TRBJ2-3	CASSLGLFSDTQYF
TRBV2	TRBJ1-5	CASSSRQGNQPQHF
TRBV7-9	TRBJ2-2	CASSLARGNGGELFF
TRBV6-5	TRBJ1-3	CASRPPGGNTIYF
TRBV28	TRBJ1-5	CASKTTVIANNQPQHF
TRBV28	TRBJ2-3	CASSLVTRHGTQYF
TRBV7-2	TRBJ1-2	CASSLGQNYGYTF
TRBV27	TRBJ2-7	CASSLKRGNPYEQYF
TRBV5-1	TRBJ2-1	CASSWGTADNEQFF
TRBV7-3	TRBJ2-5	CASSLMASASRETQYF
TRBV5-6	TRBJ1-5	CASSLAGRSDQPQHF
TRBV5-1	TRBJ2-7	CASSLDASSYEQYF
TRBV7-3	TRBJ2-1	CASSSQGTSGSYNEQFF
TRBV5-6	TRBJ2-2	CASSSLAGDTGELFF
TRBV5-1	TRBJ2-7	CASSFRQGGIGEQYF
TRBV18	TRBJ1-1	CASSNSFTTEAFF
TRBV29-1	TRBJ2-5	CSVGVRNRGPLGQYF
TRBV4-1	TRBJ1-5	CASSQWDRDNQPQHF
TRBV28	TRBJ2-1	CASRTTSGQNSYNEQFF